The present T cell receptor beta chain was sequenced within a study of cytomegalovirus exposure and HLA in healthy donors. The PCR had 60 Vbeta and 13 Jbeta primers. Libraries were prepared by immunoSEQ multiplex PCR; TCRdb keeps only in-frame clonotypes and omits some of them. The data show more than 90,000 clones, approximately 72% seen once. The germline V gene encodes CDR1 SGHNT and CDR2 YYREEE (reference sequence). The CDR3 runs 15 residues. With 4 bases removed from V and 2 bases from J, the gap between germline ends came to 12 bases. Notes on the study in general: The CMV antigen specificity of a few CMV-associated chains was confirmed through in vitro analysis. In a later analysis, CMV-associated beta chains were mostly HLA-associated, it appeared.

As for this clone: Its antigen is unidentified.

The genes are TRBV5-4 and TRBJ2-2; D may be TRBD1 (6 bases). The source material was PBMCs. The sequence derives from a woman between 40 and 50 years old in good health and CMV-seronegative. The CDR3 is CASSLGHINTGELFF. The CDR3 DNA reads TGTGCCAGCAGCCTGGGACACATTAACACCGGGGAGCTGTTTTTT. Full variable domain (missing parts from reference TRBV5-4 and TRBJ2-2): ETGVTQSPTHLIKTRGQQVTLRCSSQSGHNTVSWYQQALGQGPQFIFQYYREEENGRGNFPPRFSGLQFPNYSSELNVNALELDDSALYLCASSLGHINTGELFFGEGSRLTVL.